This is a list of T cell receptor beta chains from one sample in a study of identical twins. In TCRdb, the 5' RACE reads were re-called with MiXCR into one record per CDR3 protein. The top ten hold about 0.54% of the sample, which has 460,000 or so distinct CDR3 sequences, about 14% seen once. This sample was shared with a second study, whose subject was yellow fever vaccine responses in identical twins.

The sample comprised CD4+ T cells sorted from blood. The receptors come from a woman aged 18-29 years in good health. Each CDR3 is given with its conserved first and last residue. Fields, in order: J gene, V gene, D gene, clone size, CDR3 DNA, CDR3 protein. The D gene is left open where the match is weak. Clone size is given for some rows only: seen once, a few or many times, or a class if the clone is expanded.

j_call: TRBJ2-2
v_call: TRBV11-1
d_call: TRBD2
clone_size: .
cdr3_nt: TGTGCCAGCAGACCGGGACTAGCGGGCCCGAACACCGGGGAGCTGTTTTTT
cdr3_aa: CASRPGLAGPNTGELFF

j_call: TRBJ2-7
v_call: TRBV2
d_call: TRBD2
clone_size: .
cdr3_nt: TGTGCCAGCAGCAAGACTAGCGGGAGTTACGAGCAGTACTTC
cdr3_aa: CASSKTSGSYEQYF

j_call: TRBJ2-7
v_call: TRBV7-2
d_call: .
clone_size: few
cdr3_nt: TGTGCCAGCAGCCCCCGGGAATATTCCTACGAGCAGTACTTC
cdr3_aa: CASSPREYSYEQYF

j_call: TRBJ2-3
v_call: TRBV20-1
d_call: .
clone_size: few
cdr3_nt: TGCAGTGCTAGAGATATACGGGCTAGCACAGATACGCAGTATTTT
cdr3_aa: CSARDIRASTDTQYF

j_call: TRBJ1-5
v_call: TRBV16
d_call: .
clone_size: .
cdr3_nt: TGTGCCAGCAGCCGGGACGCTAGCAATCAGCCCCAGCATTTT
cdr3_aa: CASSRDASNQPQHF

j_call: TRBJ2-2
v_call: TRBV6-4
d_call: .
clone_size: .
cdr3_nt: TGTGCCAGCAGTGATTGGCATACTCAAGGCACCGGGGAGCTGTTTTTT
cdr3_aa: CASSDWHTQGTGELFF

j_call: TRBJ1-5
v_call: TRBV20-1
d_call: .
clone_size: many
cdr3_nt: TGCAGTGCTAGTACTGTTAGCAATCAGCCCCAGCATTTT
cdr3_aa: CSASTVSNQPQHF

j_call: TRBJ2-3
v_call: TRBV2
d_call: TRBD1
clone_size: .
cdr3_nt: TGTGCCAGCTACGGGGGACAGGCGAGCACAGATACGCAGTATTTT
cdr3_aa: CASYGGQASTDTQYF

j_call: TRBJ2-7
v_call: TRBV5-1
d_call: .
clone_size: .
cdr3_nt: TGCGCCAGCAGCGAGACAAACGGAGGGGGTACCTACGAGCAGTACTTC
cdr3_aa: CASSETNGGGTYEQYF

j_call: TRBJ1-2
v_call: TRBV12-3/TRBV12-4
d_call: .
clone_size: few
cdr3_nt: TGTGCCAGCACCCGGGAGGGGGCTAACTATGGCTACACCTTC
cdr3_aa: CASTREGANYGYTF

j_call: TRBJ1-1
v_call: TRBV7-3
d_call: .
clone_size: few
cdr3_nt: TGTGCCAGCAGCCCCCGACCAGGCTATGAAGCTTTCTTT
cdr3_aa: CASSPRPGYEAFF

j_call: TRBJ1-6
v_call: TRBV20-1
d_call: TRBD1
clone_size: few
cdr3_nt: TGCAGTGTCCCAGGGGGAAATTATAATTCACCCCTCCACTTT
cdr3_aa: CSVPGGNYNSPLHF

j_call: TRBJ2-3
v_call: TRBV12-3/TRBV12-4
d_call: .
clone_size: few
cdr3_nt: TGTGCCAGCAGTTTAGACTACATAGGGACAGATACGCAGTATTTT
cdr3_aa: CASSLDYIGTDTQYF

j_call: TRBJ2-1
v_call: TRBV20-1
d_call: TRBD2
clone_size: .
cdr3_nt: TGCAGTGCTTCAGGACTAGCGAAAGGTAATGAGCAGTTCTTC
cdr3_aa: CSASGLAKGNEQFF

j_call: TRBJ2-5
v_call: TRBV12-3/TRBV12-4
d_call: TRBD2
clone_size: few
cdr3_nt: TGTGCCAGCAGTTCTACGACTGGGAGTAGCGGGAGAGGGGAGACCCAGTACTTC
cdr3_aa: CASSSTTGSSGRGETQYF

j_call: TRBJ1-1
v_call: TRBV7-9
d_call: TRBD1
clone_size: .
cdr3_nt: TGTGCCAGCAGCTTAGTCGTGGGACAGGGATCGGTCACTGAAGCTTTCTTT
cdr3_aa: CASSLVVGQGSVTEAFF

j_call: TRBJ2-1
v_call: TRBV20-1
d_call: .
clone_size: few
cdr3_nt: TGCAGTGCTAGAGATTTGGGGGGCGCCACCTACAATGAGCAGTTCTTC
cdr3_aa: CSARDLGGATYNEQFF

j_call: TRBJ2-1
v_call: TRBV7-8
d_call: TRBD2
clone_size: .
cdr3_nt: TGTGCCAGCAGCCCAATACAGGGACTAGCGAGTGGCCACAATGAGCAGTTCTTC
cdr3_aa: CASSPIQGLASGHNEQFF

j_call: TRBJ2-2
v_call: TRBV24-1
d_call: TRBD1
clone_size: few
cdr3_nt: TGTGCCACCAGTGACCAGGGACAGGGAAGAACCGGGGAGCTGTTTTTT
cdr3_aa: CATSDQGQGRTGELFF

j_call: TRBJ2-1
v_call: TRBV15
d_call: .
clone_size: .
cdr3_nt: TGTGCCACCCGACTCGTTGGCGGGCGGGGTGAGCAGTTCTTC
cdr3_aa: CATRLVGGRGEQFF

j_call: TRBJ2-1
v_call: TRBV5-1
d_call: TRBD2
clone_size: .
cdr3_nt: TGCGCCAGCAGCACGGGACTAGCGGGAGTTTGGGGGAATGAGCAGTTCTTC
cdr3_aa: CASSTGLAGVWGNEQFF

j_call: TRBJ2-3
v_call: TRBV6-4
d_call: TRBD2
clone_size: few
cdr3_nt: TGTGCCAGCAGACGACTAGCGGCAAGCACAGATACGCAGTATTTT
cdr3_aa: CASRRLAASTDTQYF

j_call: TRBJ2-3
v_call: TRBV20-1
d_call: TRBD2
clone_size: few
cdr3_nt: TGCAGTGCCGCGGGACTAGCGGGGGTCATTAGCACAGATACGCAGTATTTT
cdr3_aa: CSAAGLAGVISTDTQYF

j_call: TRBJ2-2
v_call: TRBV5-1
d_call: TRBD1
clone_size: few
cdr3_nt: TGCGCCTGCTCCATCCAGGGGGCAAACACCGGGGAGCTGTTTTTT
cdr3_aa: CACSIQGANTGELFF

j_call: TRBJ1-6
v_call: TRBV5-1
d_call: .
clone_size: few
cdr3_nt: TGCGCCAGCAGCTTAGGGCACGGTAATTCACCCCTCCACTTT
cdr3_aa: CASSLGHGNSPLHF

j_call: TRBJ1-1
v_call: TRBV11-2
d_call: .
clone_size: .
cdr3_nt: TGTGCCAGCAGCTTCAGGTTGGGGGACACTGAAGCTTTCTTT
cdr3_aa: CASSFRLGDTEAFF